These 23 T cell receptor beta chains share one sample of origin, sequenced in a study of blood T cell repertoires in COVID-19. Sequencing was performed with immunoSEQ multiplex PCR; in TCRdb, only in-frame clones are kept and a portion is missing. The repertoire holds about 160,000 clones, with roughly nine tenths as singletons. The sample taken for sequencing was peripheral blood. The receptors were sampled from a man aged 50 to 60 with acute or convalescent COVID-19.

This sequence joins TRBV29-1 and TRBJ2-3; D not resolved. Germline V gives CDR1 SQVTM, CDR2 ANQGSEA. V shed 4 bases and J shed 4 bases, with 6 bases lying between them. There are 11 residues in the CDR3. This chain's CDR3 is CSVVASDTQYF. The CDR3 coding sequence is TGCAGCGTTGTAGCTTCAGATACGCAGTATTTT.

The chain is built from TRBV11-2 and TRBJ2-7; unclear D gene. The germline V and J ends were trimmed by 0 bases and 8 bases, with 14 bases remaining between them. The CDR3 has 14 amino acids. Germline loops: CDR1 SGHAT, CDR2 FQNNGV. CDR3 residues: CASSLDRSASKQYF. CDR3 in DNA: TGTGCCAGCAGCTTAGATCGCTCCGCGAGCAAGCAGTACTTC.

This rearrangement joins TRBV19 to TRBJ1-5, with 7 bases aligning to TRBD1. CDR1 is LNHDA, CDR2 SQIVND, per germline (reference sequence). The CDR3 is 14 residues long. V lost 5 bases to trimming and J lost 4 bases; unmatched junction nucleotides: 5. The CDR3 DNA sequence: TGTGCCAGTAGTTCCGACAGGGTTAATCAGCCCCAGCATTTT. It yields the protein CASSSDRVNQPQHF.

CDR3: CASSKAAEPSQITQYF. DNA of the CDR3: TGTGCCAGCAGCAAAGCTGCAGAACCCTCACAGATAACGCAGTATTTT. The V call is TRBV21-1, the J call TRBJ2-3; TRBD1, as called in the table, went unchecked against the DNA. TRBV21-1 is labeled a pseudogene. This CDR3 has 16 amino acids.

The chain employs TRBV5-1 and TRBJ2-1; 14 bases map to TRBD2. J gave up 3 bases and V 4 bases, and 12 bases lay outside the gene matches. In germline, CDR1 is SGHRS, CDR2 YFSETQ. CDR3 length: 19 amino acids. CDR3 sequence reads: CASSPTRLAGGQDYNEQFF. The CDR3 DNA follows: TGCGCCAGCAGCCCAACCCGACTAGCGGGAGGGCAGGACTACAATGAGCAGTTCTTC.

The chain employs TRBV19 and TRBJ2-1; no clear D gene. The CDR3 consists of 11 residues. Germline loops: CDR1 LNHDA, CDR2 SQIVND (reference sequence). V was pared by 8 bases and J by 9 bases, with 11 bases between. The CDR3 reads CASGIRSEQFF. The CDR3 coding sequence is TGTGCCAGTGGCATAAGGAGTGAGCAGTTCTTC.

V gene TRBV28 combines with J gene TRBJ1-1; TRBD1 is a possible D gene (6 bases). Per the germline V gene, CDR1 is MDHEN and CDR2 is SYDVKM. With 6 bases removed from V and 5 bases from J, the gap between germline ends came to 13 bases. The CDR3 sequence is 13 residues long. CDR3 DNA: TGTGCCAGCAGCCCCACAGGGTTTACTGAAGCTTTCTTT. Translated: CASSPTGFTEAFF.

This chain joins TRBV7-2 and TRBJ1-5, with D hard to call. Germline V gives CDR1 SGHTA, CDR2 FQGNSA. This CDR3 region has 14 residues. Deletions cut 7 bases from V and 0 bases from J, with 10 bases between. CDR3 nucleotide sequence: TGTGCCAGCACATACAAGTATAGCAATCAGCCCCAGCATTTT. It codes for CASTYKYSNQPQHF.

There are a few counts of this clone. An end of the junction does not agree with germline; a read error may underlie this. The chain couples TRBV7-7 to TRBJ1-5; D remains unclear. Germline assignment: CDR1 SSHAT and CDR2 FNYEAQ (reference sequence). The CDR3 is 13 residues long. This CDR3 is CASSLTYNQPQHF. The CDR3 DNA is TGTGCTAGCAGCTTAACATATAATCAGCCCCAGCATTTT.

The chain joins TRBV6-5 to TRBJ2-3; tentatively, D is TRBD2 (6 bases). The CDR3 length is 12 residues. Germline V gene data show CDR1 as MNHEY and CDR2 as SVGAGI. V lost 6 bases and J lost 6, with 10 bases in between. Here the CDR3 DNA reads TGTGCCAGCAGGGGAAGCGGGGATACGCAGTATTTT. This encodes CASRGSGDTQYF.

The chain recombines TRBV15 with TRBJ2-7; 12 bases agree with TRBD2. Germline V gene sequence: CDR1 LNHNV, CDR2 YYDKDF (reference sequence). With V trimmed by 0 bases and J by 6 bases, 3 bases remained unmatched. The length of the CDR3 is 15 residues. CDR3 protein: CATSRDRLAGAEQYF. DNA of the CDR3: TGTGCCACCAGCAGAGATAGACTAGCGGGAGCCGAGCAGTACTTC.

This clone was seen just once. The gene calls are TRBV4-2 and TRBJ1-4, with TRBD1 matching over 7 bases. The CDR3 totals 16 residues. CDR1 LGHNA and CDR2 YNFKEQ come from the germline V gene. The V gene end was trimmed by 0 bases and the J gene end by 8 bases; junction bases not matched to a gene: 9. CDR3 in amino acids: CASSQDKTGVGEKLFF. The CDR3 bases are TGTGCCAGCAGCCAAGATAAAACAGGGGTCGGAGAAAAACTGTTTTTT.

The genes are TRBV10-3 and TRBJ1-2; the match to TRBD1 covers 7 bases. Germline V gene data show CDR1 as ENHRY and CDR2 as SYGVKD. Trimming at V came to 6 bases and at J to 8 bases, leaving 6 bases not matched to a gene. CDR3 length: 12 amino acids. CDR3 protein: CAISSGTVGYTF. The CDR3 DNA reads TGTGCCATCAGCTCCGGGACAGTGGGCTACACCTTC.

The chain couples TRBV19 to TRBJ1-4, with no clear D. The CDR3 has 16 amino acids. Germline lookup yields CDR1 LNHDA and CDR2 SQIVND (reference sequence). V gave up 0 bases and J gave up 0 bases, with 8 bases separating them. CDR3 coding DNA: TGTGCCAGTAGTATAGATAGGCAGGCAACTAATGAAAAACTGTTTTTT. Encoded protein: CASSIDRQATNEKLFF. The complete variable domain, with remaining parts taken from reference TRBV19 and TRBJ1-4, reads DGGITQSPKYLFRKEGQNVTLSCEQNLNHDAMYWYRQDPGQGLRLIYYSQIVNDFQKGDIAEGYSVSREKKESFPLTVTSAQKNPTAFYLCASSIDRQATNEKLFFGSGTQLSVL.

CDR3 residues: CASRGAYDTGELFF. The CDR3 DNA reads as TGTGCCAGCAGGGGGGCCTACGACACCGGGGAGCTGTTTTTT. The chain couples TRBV6-5 to TRBJ2-2; tentatively, D is TRBD1 (6 bases). V lost 6 bases and J 3 bases, leaving 11 bases between the germline ends. CDR1 and CDR2 (germline): MNHEY, SVGAGI. The CDR3 length is 14 residues.

This clone was picked up one time. The V call is TRBV6-5, the J call TRBJ2-6; 7 bases match TRBD1. Trimming removed 10 bases from V and 2 bases from J; junction bases left unmatched: 5. The germline V gene has CDR1 MNHEY and CDR2 SVGAGI. The CDR3 contains 14 residues. CDR3 bases: TGTGCCACATACCAGGGGGCTGGGGCCAACGTCCTGACTTTC. Its protein is CATYQGAGANVLTF.

This chain connects TRBV3-1 (or the pseudogene TRBV3-2) to TRBJ1-2, with D unclear. Deletions cut 4 bases from V and 0 bases from J, with 9 bases between. CDR3 length: 14 amino acids. Germline lookup yields CDR1 LGHDT and CDR2 YNNKEL (reference sequence). CDR3 sequence (DNA): TGTGCCAGCAGCCCCTCAGGCGCTAACTATGGCTACACCTTC. Translating gives CASSPSGANYGYTF.

The chain carries TRBV7-2 and TRBJ2-5; 10 bases fit TRBD1. This CDR3 is built from 13 residues. V lost 5 bases to trimming and J lost 5 bases; unmatched junction nucleotides: 2. CDR1 and CDR2 (germline): SGHTA, FQGNSA. In DNA, the CDR3 is TGTGCCAGCAGCCGGGACAGGGGTGAGACCCAGTACTTC. Protein product: CASSRDRGETQYF.

The chain combines TRBV23-1 with TRBJ2-3; weak D call: TRBD1 (6 bases). TRBV23-1 is noted as an ORF with a role that remains uncertain. This CDR3 spans 15 amino acids. V lost 2 bases and J lost 3, with 12 bases in between. The CDR3 loop is CASSQPRGSTDTQYF. CDR3 DNA sequence: TGCGCCAGCAGTCAACCGAGGGGGTCTACAGATACGCAGTATTTT.

The chain combines TRBV6-5 with TRBJ1-6; 7 nucleotides match TRBD1. CDR3 length: 15 residues. Germline V CDR1 and CDR2: MNHEY, SVGAGI. With 6 bases clipped from V and 8 bases from J, the junction kept 10 bases outside the gene matches. CDR3 amino acids: CASRRDSLSYSPLHF. In DNA form, the CDR3 reads TGTGCCAGCAGAAGGGACAGCTTGTCCTATTCACCCCTCCACTTT.

This clone showed up just once. The chain uses TRBV11-2 and TRBJ1-1; 7 nucleotides align to TRBD1. The CDR3 is 14 amino acids. Germline CDR1 is SGHAT and CDR2 is FQNNGV. The ends lost 3 bases at V and 0 bases at J; junction bases unmatched: 1. The CDR3 reads CASSFGTVNTEAFF. The CDR3 DNA sequence: TGTGCCAGCAGCTTCGGGACAGTGAACACTGAAGCTTTCTTT.

The chain couples TRBV20-1 to TRBJ2-5; D is undetermined. V was pared by 5 bases and J by 4 bases, with 8 bases between. The V gene's germline CDR1 is DFQATT and CDR2 SNEGSKA (reference sequence). The CDR3 loop spans 11 amino acids. The CDR3 DNA reads TGCAGTGCTGTCAGGTTAGAGACCCAGTACTTC. Translating it yields CSAVRLETQYF.

V is TRBV21-1 and J is TRBJ2-7; whether TRBD1, the table's D call, matches the DNA was not checked. TRBV21-1 is noted as a pseudogene. The length of the CDR3 is 15 residues. CDR3 region: CASSGDSISSSEQYF. In nucleotides, the CDR3 is TGTGCCAGCAGCGGTGACAGTATCTCCTCCTCCGAGCAGTACTTC.